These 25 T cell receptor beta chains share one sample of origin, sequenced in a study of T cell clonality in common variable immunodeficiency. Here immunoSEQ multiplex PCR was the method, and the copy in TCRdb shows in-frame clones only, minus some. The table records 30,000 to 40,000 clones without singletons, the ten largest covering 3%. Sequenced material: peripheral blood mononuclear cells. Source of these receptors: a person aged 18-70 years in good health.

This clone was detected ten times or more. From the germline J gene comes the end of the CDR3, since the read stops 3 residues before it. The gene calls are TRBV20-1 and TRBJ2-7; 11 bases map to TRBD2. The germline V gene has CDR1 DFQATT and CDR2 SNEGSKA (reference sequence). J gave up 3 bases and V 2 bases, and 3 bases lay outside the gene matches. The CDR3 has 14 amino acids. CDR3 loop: CSARLGTSGYEQYF. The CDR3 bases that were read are TGCAGTGCTAGACTCGGGACTAGCGGCTACGAG.

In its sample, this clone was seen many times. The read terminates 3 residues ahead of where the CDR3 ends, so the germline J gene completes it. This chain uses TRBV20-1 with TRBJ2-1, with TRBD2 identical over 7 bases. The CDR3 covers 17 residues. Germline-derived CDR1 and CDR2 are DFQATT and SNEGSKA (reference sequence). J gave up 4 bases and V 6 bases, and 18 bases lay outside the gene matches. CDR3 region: CSAPAGYAGVVYNEQFF. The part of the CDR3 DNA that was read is TGCAGTGCCCCCGCGGGGTACGCGGGAGTTGTATACAATGAG.

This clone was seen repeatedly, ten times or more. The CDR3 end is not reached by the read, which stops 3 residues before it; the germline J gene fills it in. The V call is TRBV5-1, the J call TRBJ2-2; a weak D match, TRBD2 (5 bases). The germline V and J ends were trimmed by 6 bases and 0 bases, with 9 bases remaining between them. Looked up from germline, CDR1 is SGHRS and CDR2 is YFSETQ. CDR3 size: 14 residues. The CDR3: CASKAETNTGELFF. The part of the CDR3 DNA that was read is TGCGCCAGCAAAGCGGAGACGAACACCGGGGAG.

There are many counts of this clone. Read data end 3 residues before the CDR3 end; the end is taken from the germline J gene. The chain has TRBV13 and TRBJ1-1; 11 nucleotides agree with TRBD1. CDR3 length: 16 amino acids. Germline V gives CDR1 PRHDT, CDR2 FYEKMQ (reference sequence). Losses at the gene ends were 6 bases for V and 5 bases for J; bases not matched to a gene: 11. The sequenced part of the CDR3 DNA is TGTGCCAGCAGAGACTCCGGGACAGGGGGTCGGACTGAA. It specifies CASRDSGTGGRTE. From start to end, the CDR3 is CASRDSGTGGRTEAFF.

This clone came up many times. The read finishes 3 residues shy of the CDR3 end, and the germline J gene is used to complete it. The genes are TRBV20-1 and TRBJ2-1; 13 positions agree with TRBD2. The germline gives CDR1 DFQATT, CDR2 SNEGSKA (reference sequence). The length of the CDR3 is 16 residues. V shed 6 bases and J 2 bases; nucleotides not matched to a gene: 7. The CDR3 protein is CSAQSGLAGAYNEQFF. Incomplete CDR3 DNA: TGCAGTGCCCAATCCGGACTAGCGGGAGCCTACAATGAG.

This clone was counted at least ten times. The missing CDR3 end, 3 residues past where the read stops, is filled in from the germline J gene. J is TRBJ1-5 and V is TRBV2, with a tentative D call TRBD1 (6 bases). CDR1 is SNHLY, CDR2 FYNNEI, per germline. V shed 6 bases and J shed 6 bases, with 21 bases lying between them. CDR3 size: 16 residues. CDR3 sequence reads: CASSGIPQGASQPQHF. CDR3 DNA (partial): TGTGCCAGCAGCGGCATTCCACAGGGAGCGAGTCAGCCC.

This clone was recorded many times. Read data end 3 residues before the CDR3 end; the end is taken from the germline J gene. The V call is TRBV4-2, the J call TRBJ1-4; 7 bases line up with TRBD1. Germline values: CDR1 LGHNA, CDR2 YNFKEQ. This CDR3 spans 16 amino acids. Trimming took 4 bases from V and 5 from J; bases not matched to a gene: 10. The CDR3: CASSLSWDSSNEKLFF. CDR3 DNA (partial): TGTGCCAGCAGCCTTTCTTGGGACAGCTCAAATGAAAAA.

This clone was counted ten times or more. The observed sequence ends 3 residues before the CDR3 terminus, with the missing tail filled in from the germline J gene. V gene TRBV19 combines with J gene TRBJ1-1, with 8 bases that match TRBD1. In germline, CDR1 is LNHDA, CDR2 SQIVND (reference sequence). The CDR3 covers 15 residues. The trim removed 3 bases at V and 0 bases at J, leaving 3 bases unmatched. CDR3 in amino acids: CASSIQGAMNTEAFF. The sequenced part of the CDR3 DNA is TGTGCCAGTAGTATCCAGGGGGCTATGAACACTGAA.

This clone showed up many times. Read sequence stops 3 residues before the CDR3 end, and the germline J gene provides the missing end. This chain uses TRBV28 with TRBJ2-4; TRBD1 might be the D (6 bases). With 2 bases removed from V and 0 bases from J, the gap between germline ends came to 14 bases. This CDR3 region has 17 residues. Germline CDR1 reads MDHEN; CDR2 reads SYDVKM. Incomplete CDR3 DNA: TGTGCCAGCAGTTTACGCCAGGGGTCTATAGCCAAAAACATT. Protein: CASSLRQGSIAKNI. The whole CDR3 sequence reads CASSLRQGSIAKNIQYF. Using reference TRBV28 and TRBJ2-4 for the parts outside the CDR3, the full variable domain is DVKVTQSSRYLVKRTGEKVFLECVQDMDHENMFWYRQDPGLGLRLIYFSYDVKMKEKGDIPEGYSVSREKKERFSLILESASTNQTSMYLCASSLRQGSIAKNIQYFGAGTRLSVL.

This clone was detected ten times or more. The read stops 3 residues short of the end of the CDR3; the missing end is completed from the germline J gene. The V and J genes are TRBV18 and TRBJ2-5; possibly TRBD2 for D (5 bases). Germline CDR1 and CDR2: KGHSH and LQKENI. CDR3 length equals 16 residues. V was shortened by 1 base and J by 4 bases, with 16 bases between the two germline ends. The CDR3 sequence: CASSPLQADLGETQYF. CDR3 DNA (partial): TGTGCCAGCTCACCACTCCAAGCGGATCTGGGAGAGACC.

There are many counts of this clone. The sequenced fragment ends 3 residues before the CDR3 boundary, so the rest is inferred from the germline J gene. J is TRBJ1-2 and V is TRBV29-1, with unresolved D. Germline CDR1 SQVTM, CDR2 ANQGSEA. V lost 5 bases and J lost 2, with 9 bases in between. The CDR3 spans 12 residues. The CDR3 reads CSVRQLNYGYTF. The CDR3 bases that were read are TGCAGCGTTCGCCAACTCAACTATGGC.

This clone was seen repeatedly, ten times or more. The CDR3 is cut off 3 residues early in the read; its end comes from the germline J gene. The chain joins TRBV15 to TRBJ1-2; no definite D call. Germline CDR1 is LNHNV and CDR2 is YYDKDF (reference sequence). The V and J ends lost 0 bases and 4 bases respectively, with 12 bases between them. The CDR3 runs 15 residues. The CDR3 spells CATSRDPPKGYGYTF. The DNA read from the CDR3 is TGTGCCACCAGCAGAGATCCCCCTAAGGGCTATGGC.

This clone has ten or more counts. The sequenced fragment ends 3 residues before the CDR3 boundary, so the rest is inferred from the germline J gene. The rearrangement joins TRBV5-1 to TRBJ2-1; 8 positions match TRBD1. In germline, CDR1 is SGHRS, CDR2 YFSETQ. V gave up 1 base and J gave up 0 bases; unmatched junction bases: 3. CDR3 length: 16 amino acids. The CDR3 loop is CASSLTTGVSYNEQFF. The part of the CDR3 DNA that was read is TGCGCCAGCAGCTTGACGACAGGGGTCTCCTACAATGAG. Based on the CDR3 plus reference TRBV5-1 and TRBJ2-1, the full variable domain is KAGVTQTPRYLIKTRGQQVTLSCSPISGHRSVSWYQQTPGQGLQFLFEYFSETQRNKGNFPGRFSGRQFSNSRSEMNVSTLELGDSALYLCASSLTTGVSYNEQFFGPGTRLTVL.

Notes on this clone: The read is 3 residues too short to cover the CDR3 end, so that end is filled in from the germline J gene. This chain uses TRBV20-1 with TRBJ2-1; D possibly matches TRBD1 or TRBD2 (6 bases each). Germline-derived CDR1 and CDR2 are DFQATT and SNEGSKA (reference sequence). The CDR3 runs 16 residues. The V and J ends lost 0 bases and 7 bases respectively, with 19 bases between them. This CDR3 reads CSARDPVRGRRNEQFF. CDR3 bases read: TGCAGTGCTAGAGACCCCGTTAGGGGGAGGCGGAATGAG.

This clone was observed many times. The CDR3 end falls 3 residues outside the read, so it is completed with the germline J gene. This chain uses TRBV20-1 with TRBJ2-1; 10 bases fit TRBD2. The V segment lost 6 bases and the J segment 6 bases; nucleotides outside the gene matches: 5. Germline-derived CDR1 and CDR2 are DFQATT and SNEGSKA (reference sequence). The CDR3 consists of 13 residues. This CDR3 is CSAGGLARNEQFF. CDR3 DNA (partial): TGCAGTGCGGGGGGACTAGCGCGCAATGAG.

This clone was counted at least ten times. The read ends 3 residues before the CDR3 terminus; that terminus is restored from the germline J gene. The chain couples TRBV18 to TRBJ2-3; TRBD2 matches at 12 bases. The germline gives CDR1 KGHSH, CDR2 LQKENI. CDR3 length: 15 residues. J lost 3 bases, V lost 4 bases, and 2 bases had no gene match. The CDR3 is CASSRTSGKTDTQYF. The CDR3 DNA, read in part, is TGTGCCAGCTCACGGACTAGCGGGAAGACAGATACG.

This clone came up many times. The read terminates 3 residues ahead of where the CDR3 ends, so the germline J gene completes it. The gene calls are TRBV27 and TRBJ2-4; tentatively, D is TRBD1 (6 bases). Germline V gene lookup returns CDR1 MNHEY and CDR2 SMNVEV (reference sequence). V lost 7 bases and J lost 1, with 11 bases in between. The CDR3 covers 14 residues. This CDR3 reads CASTERGAKNIQYF. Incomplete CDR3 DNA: TGTGCCAGCACAGAGAGGGGGGCCAAAAACATT.

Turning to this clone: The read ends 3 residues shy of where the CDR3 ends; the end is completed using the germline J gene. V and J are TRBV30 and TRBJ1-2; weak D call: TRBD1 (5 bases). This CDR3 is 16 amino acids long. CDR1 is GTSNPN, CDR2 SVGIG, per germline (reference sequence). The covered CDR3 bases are TGTGCCTGGAGTGTATTCTCCGTGGGGCGCCCTTACGAG. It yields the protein CAWSVFSVGRPYE. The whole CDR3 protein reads CAWSVFSVGRPYEYTF.

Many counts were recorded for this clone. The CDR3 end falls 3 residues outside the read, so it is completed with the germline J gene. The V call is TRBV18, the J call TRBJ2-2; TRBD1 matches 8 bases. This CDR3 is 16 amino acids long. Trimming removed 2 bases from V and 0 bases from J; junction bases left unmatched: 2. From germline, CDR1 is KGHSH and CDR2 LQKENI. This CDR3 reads CASSPLTGANTGELFF. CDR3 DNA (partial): TGTGCCAGCTCACCATTGACAGGGGCGAACACCGGGGAG.

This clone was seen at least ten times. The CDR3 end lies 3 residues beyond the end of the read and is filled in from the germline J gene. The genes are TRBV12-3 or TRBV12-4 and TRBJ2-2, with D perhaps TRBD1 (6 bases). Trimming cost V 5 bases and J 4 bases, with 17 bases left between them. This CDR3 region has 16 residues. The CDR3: CASSPLTGVGTGELFF. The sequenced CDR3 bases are TGTGCCAGCAGTCCCCTGACAGGTGTTGGCACCGGGGAG.

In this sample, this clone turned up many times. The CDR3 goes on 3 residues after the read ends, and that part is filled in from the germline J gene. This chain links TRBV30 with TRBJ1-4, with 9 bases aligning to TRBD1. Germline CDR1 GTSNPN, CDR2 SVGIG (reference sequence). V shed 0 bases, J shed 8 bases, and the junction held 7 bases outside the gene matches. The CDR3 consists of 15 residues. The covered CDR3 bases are TGTGCCTGGAGTGTACGGGGGACAGGGTGGGAAAAA. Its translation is CAWSVRGTGWEK. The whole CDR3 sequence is CAWSVRGTGWEKLFF.

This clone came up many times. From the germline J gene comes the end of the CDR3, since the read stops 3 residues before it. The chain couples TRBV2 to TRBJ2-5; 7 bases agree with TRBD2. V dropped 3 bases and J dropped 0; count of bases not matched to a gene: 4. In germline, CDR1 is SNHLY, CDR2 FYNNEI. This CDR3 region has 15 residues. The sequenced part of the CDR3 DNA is TGTGCCAGCAGTGAGGGACTACCGTACCAAGAGACC. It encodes CASSEGLPYQET. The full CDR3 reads CASSEGLPYQETQYF. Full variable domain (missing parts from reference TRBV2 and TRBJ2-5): EPEVTQTPSHQVTQMGQEVILRCVPISNHLYFYWYRQILGQKVEFLVSFYNNEISEKSEIFDDQFSVERPDGSNFTLKIRSTKLEDSAMYFCASSEGLPYQETQYFGPGTRLLVL.

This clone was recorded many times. The covered CDR3 bases are TGTGCCAGCAGCCTCCGTGGATCCCGGGGTGAAAAA. Amino acids: CASSLRGSRGEK. The full CDR3 reads CASSLRGSRGEKLFF. V gene TRBV3-1 (or the pseudogene TRBV3-2) combines with J gene TRBJ1-4; D not resolved. Read coverage stops 3 residues before the CDR3 terminus; the germline J gene supplies the remainder. Germline V CDR1 and CDR2: LGHDT, YNNKEL (reference sequence). V gave up 4 bases and J gave up 7 bases, with 16 bases separating them. This CDR3 has 15 residues.

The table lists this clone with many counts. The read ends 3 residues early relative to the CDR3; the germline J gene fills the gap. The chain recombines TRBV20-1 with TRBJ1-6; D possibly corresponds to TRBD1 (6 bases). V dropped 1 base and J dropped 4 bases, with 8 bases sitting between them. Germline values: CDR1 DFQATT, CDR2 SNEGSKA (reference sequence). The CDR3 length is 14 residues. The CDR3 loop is CSARGQEYNSPLHF. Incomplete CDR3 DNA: TGCAGTGCTAGAGGACAGGAATATAATTCACCC.

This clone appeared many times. This CDR3 is CAWSDERSTDTQYF. The CDR3 DNA, read in part, is TGTGCCTGGAGTGATGAGCGGAGCACAGATACG. This chain links TRBV30 with TRBJ2-3; tentative D call: TRBD2 (5 bases). The read finishes 3 residues shy of the CDR3 end, and the germline J gene is used to complete it. The CDR3 has 14 residues. The V end lost 1 base, the J end lost 0 bases, and 8 bases lay between the germline ends. Germline CDR1 GTSNPN, CDR2 SVGIG (reference sequence).